This T cell receptor beta chain was sequenced during a study of cytomegalovirus exposure and HLA in healthy donors. As for the study in general: The 650 to 850 first-cohort repertoires and the 95 to 150 validation repertoires shared the same platform, a later analysis reported.

Sequencing was performed with immunoSEQ multiplex PCR; in TCRdb, only in-frame clones are kept and a portion is missing. The top ten hold roughly 1.4% of the sample, which has some 68,000 clones, 94% seen once. This CDR3 spans 13 amino acids. CDR1 is LNHDA and CDR2 is SQIVND in the germline V gene (reference sequence). V was clipped by 3 bases and J by 8 bases, with 10 bases between them. Specimen: PBMCs. This TCR was recovered from a man aged 18 to 29 in good health and CMV-seropositive. The chain employs TRBV19 and TRBJ1-4; D perhaps matches TRBD1 (6 bases). The CDR3 DNA follows: TGTGCCAGTAGTATCGGACAGAGAGAAAAACTGTTTTTT. Residues: CASSIGQREKLFF.